Below are 10 T cell receptor beta chains sequenced from a single sample in a study of blood T cells in healthy people across ages (dated by TCRdb to between 2015 and 2017). The library was made by 5' RACE. The reads were generated on an Illumina HiSeq 2500. The second PCR ran for roughly 6 to 11 cycles and used a J-beta primer mix along with a sample-barcoded 5' primer. Using fastp at Q25 and MiXCR, TCRdb reprocessed the public reads and kept productive beta chains. Each entry is one CDR3 protein sequence, shown with its most common DNA and genes. This sample gives roughly 1,800,000 distinct CDR3 sequences in total; roughly 52% of them show up just once. The ten largest make up more than 2% of the sample. Sequencing was performed on blood. Every receptor here comes from a middle-aged woman in good health.

The rearrangement links TRBV7-2 to TRBJ1-1; no firm D call. There are 15 residues in the CDR3. Germline lookup yields CDR1 SGHTA and CDR2 FQGNSA. V was shortened by 0 bases and J by 6 bases, with 14 bases between the two germline ends. Here the CDR3 reads CASSLALRLASEAFF. In DNA form, the CDR3 reads TGTGCCAGCAGCTTAGCGTTAAGGTTGGCCTCTGAAGCTTTCTTT. The entire variable domain, with the rest obtained from reference TRBV7-2 and TRBJ1-1, is as follows: GAGVSQSPSNKVTEKGKDVELRCDPISGHTALYWYRQSLGQGLEFLIYFQGNSAPDKSGLPSDRFSAERTGGSVSTLTIQRTQQEDSAVYLCASSLALRLASEAFFGQGTRLTVV.

The chain couples TRBV7-2 to TRBJ2-7; no reliable D call. The V end lost 3 bases, the J end lost 2 bases, and 14 bases lay between the germline ends. CDR1 SGHTA and CDR2 FQGNSA come from the germline V gene. The CDR3 runs 15 residues. CDR3 nucleotide sequence: TGTGCCAGCAGCTTTGCGTCAAACCCTACCTACGAGCAGTACTTC. Translated, it gives CASSFASNPTYEQYF.

At least ten counts were recorded for this clonotype. This chain links TRBV2 with TRBJ2-7; 9 positions agree with TRBD2. The CDR3 has 14 residues. Germline lookup yields CDR1 SNHLY and CDR2 FYNNEI. Trimming removed 5 bases from V and 2 bases from J; junction bases left unmatched: 4. For the CDR3, the DNA is TGTGCCAGCAGTTTTAGCGGGGGCACCTACGAGCAGTACTTC. Residues: CASSFSGGTYEQYF.

The rearrangement joins TRBV21-1 to TRBJ2-7; the D call of TRBD1 is as the table states it, not checked on the DNA. TRBV21-1 is an annotated pseudogene. The CDR3 is 16 residues long. Here the CDR3 DNA reads TGTGCCAGCAGCCCCGGGACAGGGGGCCTAATCTACGAGCAGTACTTC. Protein: CASSPGTGGLIYEQYF.

This clonotype appeared a few times. The rearrangement uses TRBV27 and TRBJ1-2, with TRBD1 identical over 9 bases. The trim removed 4 bases at V and 2 bases at J, leaving 11 bases unmatched. The V gene's germline CDR1 is MNHEY and CDR2 SMNVEV (reference sequence). The CDR3 contains 17 residues. Written as DNA, the CDR3 is TGTGCCAGCAGTTACGTCCGGTGGGGACAGGGAAACTATGGCTACACCTTC. This translates into CASSYVRWGQGNYGYTF.

The chain combines TRBV20-1 with TRBJ1-5; D may be TRBD1 (6 bases). V dropped 2 bases and J dropped 2 bases, with 13 bases sitting between them. Germline V CDR1 and CDR2: DFQATT, SNEGSKA (reference sequence). The CDR3 consists of 15 residues. In nucleotides, the CDR3 is TGCAGTGCTAGACCCCAGGGGAGAGGCAATCAGCCCCAGCATTTT. It is translated as CSARPQGRGNQPQHF.

V is TRBV7-2 and J is TRBJ1-6; possibly TRBD1 for D (6 bases). This CDR3 comprises 19 residues. V was pared by 3 bases and J by 1 base, with 19 bases between. Germline V gene lookup returns CDR1 SGHTA and CDR2 FQGNSA. The CDR3 DNA sequence: TGTGCCAGCAGCTTCGCTTACAAACCCACAGGGTCCTATAATTCACCCCTCCACTTT. Translated, it gives CASSFAYKPTGSYNSPLHF.

The J gene is TRBJ1-1, the V gene TRBV6-5, with D unresolved. The CDR3 is 15 amino acids. V lost 2 bases to trimming and J lost 3 bases, with 13 bases between them. Germline CDR1 and CDR2: MNHEY and SVGAGI. CDR3: CASSYLGRADTEAFF. As DNA, the CDR3 is TGTGCCAGCAGTTACCTGGGGAGGGCGGACACTGAAGCTTTCTTT.

This rearrangement joins TRBV5-1 to TRBJ2-3, with D tentatively TRBD1 (6 bases). The germline CDR1 and CDR2 sequences are SGHRS and YFSETQ. V lost 2 bases and J 10 bases, leaving 17 bases between the germline ends. CDR3 length: 14 residues. CDR3 nucleotide sequence: TGCGCCAGCAGCTTCCCGACTCCCGAGGGGGCGCAGTATTTT. Translating gives CASSFPTPEGAQYF.

Comments on this clonotype: A much larger clone sits a single nucleotide away, making a read error possible. The rearrangement joins TRBV12-3 or TRBV12-4 to TRBJ1-5; 8 bases are a match to TRBD1. The CDR3 extends over 13 amino acids. V was pared by 7 bases and J by 2 bases, with 1 base of the junction left unmatched. The CDR3 DNA is TGTGCCAGCAAGGGACAGGGCAATCAGCCCCAGCATTTT. Protein: CASKGQGNQPQHF.